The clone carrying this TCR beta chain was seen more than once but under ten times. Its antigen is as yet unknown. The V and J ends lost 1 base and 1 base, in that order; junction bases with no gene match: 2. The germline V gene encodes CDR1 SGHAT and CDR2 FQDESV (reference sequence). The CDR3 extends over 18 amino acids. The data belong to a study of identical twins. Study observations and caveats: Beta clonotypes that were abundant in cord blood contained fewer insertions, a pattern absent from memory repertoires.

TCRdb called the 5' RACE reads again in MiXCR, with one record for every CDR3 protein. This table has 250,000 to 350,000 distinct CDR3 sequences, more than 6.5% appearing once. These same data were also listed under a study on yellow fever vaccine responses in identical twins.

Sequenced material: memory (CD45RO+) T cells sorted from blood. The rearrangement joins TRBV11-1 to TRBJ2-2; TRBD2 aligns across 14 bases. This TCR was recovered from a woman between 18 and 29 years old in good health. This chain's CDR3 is CASSLEGLAGVNTGELFF. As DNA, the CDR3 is TGTGCCAGCAGCTTAGAGGGACTAGCGGGAGTGAACACCGGGGAGCTGTTTTTT.